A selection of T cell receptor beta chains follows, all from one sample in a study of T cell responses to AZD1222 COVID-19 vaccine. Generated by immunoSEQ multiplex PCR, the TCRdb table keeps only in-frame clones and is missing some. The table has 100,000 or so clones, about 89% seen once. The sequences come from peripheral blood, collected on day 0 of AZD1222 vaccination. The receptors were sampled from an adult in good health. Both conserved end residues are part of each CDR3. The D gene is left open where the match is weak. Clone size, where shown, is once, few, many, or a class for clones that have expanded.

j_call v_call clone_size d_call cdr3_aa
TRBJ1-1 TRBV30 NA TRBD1 CAWSPTGGGTEAFF
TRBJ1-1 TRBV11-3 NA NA CASSLETAEAFF
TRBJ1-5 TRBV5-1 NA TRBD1 CASSSDRDHQPQHF
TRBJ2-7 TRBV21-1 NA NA CASSKRDTGTDAYEQYF
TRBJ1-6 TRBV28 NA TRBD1 CASSRTGENSPLHF
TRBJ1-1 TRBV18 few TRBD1 CASSPGTGGPGTEAFF
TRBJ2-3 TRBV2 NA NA CASSEWGTSTDTQYF
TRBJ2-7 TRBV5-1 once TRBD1 CASSPGQLYAYEQYF
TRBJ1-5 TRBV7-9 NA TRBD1 CASSFGQGGNQPQHF
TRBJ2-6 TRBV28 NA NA CASSKTGANVLTF
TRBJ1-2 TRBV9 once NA CASSVEVAAANYGYTF
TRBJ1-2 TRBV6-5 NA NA CASSRDRINYGYTF
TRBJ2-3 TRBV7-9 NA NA CASSGGLIDTQYF
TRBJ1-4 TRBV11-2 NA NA CASSLTNEKLFF
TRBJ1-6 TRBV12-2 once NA CASRFQRGMVKSPLHF
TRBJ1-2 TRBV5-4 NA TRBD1 CASSYPPGQGGVGGYTF
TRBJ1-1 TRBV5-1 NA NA CASSLAGATEAFF
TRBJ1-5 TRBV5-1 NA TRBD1 CASSSGTDHQPQHF
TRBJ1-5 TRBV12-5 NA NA CASALGGLGLVYQPQHF
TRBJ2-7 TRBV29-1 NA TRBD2 CSVAGTSLSSEQYF
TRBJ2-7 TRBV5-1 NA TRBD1 CASRQGAPTGEQYF
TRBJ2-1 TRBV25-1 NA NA CASSDYNEQFF
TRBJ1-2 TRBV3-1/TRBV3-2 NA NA CASSRLGEGYGYTF
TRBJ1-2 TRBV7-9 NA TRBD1 CASSFDGTGGDYGYTF
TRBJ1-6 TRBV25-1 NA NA CASSPGYNSPLHF
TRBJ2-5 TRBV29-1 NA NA CSVEDGGETQYF
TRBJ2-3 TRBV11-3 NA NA CASSFLAPVSSDTQYF
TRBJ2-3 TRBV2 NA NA CASSESEDTQYF
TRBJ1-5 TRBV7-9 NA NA CASSLQGFGQPQHF
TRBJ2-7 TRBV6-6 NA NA CASSHLWGEQYF
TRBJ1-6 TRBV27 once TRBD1 CASSLKGANSPLHF
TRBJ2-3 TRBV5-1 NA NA CASSLGGLTDTQYF
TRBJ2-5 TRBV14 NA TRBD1 CASSSPGQGAQETQYF
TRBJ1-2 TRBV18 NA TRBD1 CASSAMGQGATGYGYTF
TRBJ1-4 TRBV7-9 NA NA CASSSPRQKTNEKLFF
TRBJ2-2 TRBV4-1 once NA CASSQEWGLAGELFF
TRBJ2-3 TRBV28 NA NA CASSLAQGGADTQYF
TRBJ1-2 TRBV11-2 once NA CASSILRTGLAPHGYTF
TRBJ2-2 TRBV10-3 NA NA CAISSRGPTGELFF
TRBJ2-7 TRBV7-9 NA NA CASSQQRTSYEQYF
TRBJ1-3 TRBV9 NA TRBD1 CASSVSGTATGNTIYF
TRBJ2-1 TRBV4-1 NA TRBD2 CASSPGLAGGTYNEQFF
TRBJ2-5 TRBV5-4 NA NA CASSLRGPGETQYF
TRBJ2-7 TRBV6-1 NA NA CASSEAHSLRMRGLEQYF
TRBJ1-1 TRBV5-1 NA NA CASSLAGRGHTEAFF
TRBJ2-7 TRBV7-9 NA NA CASSSRAGPREQYF
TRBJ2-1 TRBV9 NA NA CASSVGVTEQFF
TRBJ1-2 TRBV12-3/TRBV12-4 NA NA CASSFSGYGYTF
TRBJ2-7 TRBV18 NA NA CASSPENPSYEQYF
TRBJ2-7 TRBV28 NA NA CASSFSRMGTYEQYF
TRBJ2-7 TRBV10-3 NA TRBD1 CAISGLQGAGVEQYF
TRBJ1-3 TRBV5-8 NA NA CASSLSDGSGNTIYF
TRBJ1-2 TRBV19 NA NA CASSIGQDYGYTF
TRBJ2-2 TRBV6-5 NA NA CASSYSPGRTGELFF
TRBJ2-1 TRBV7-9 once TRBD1 CASSSQGASYNEQFF
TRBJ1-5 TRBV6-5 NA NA CASSNDKLQPQHF